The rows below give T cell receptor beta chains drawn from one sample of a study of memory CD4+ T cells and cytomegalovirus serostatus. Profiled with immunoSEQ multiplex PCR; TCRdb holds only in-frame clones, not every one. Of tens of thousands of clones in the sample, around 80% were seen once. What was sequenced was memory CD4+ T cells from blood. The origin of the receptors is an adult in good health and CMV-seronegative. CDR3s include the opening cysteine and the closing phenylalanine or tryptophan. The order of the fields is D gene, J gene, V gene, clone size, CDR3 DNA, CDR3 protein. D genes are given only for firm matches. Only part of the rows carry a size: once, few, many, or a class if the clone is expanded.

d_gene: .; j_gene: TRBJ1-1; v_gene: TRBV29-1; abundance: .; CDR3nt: TGCAGCGCCGGACCTGACACTGAAGCTTTCTTT; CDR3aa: CSAGPDTEAFF
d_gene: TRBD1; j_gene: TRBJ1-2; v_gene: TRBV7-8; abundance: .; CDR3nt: TGTGCCAGCAGCTTACGGGTGGGACAGCTTAACTATGGCTACACCTTC; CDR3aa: CASSLRVGQLNYGYTF
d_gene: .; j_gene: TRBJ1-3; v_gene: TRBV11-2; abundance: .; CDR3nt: TGTGCCAGCAGCTTTACTTCGGGGGCTGGAAACACCATATATTTT; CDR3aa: CASSFTSGAGNTIYF
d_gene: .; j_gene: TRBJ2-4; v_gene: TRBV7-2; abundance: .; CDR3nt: TGTGCCAGCAGCTTAGAATGGGGTGCGGACATTCAGTACTTC; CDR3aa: CASSLEWGADIQYF
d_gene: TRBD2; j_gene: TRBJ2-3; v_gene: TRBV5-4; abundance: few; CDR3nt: TGTGCCAGCAGCCGAACCGGACTAGCGGTCACAGATACGCAGTATTTT; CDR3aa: CASSRTGLAVTDTQYF
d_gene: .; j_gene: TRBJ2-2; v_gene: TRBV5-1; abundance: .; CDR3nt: TGCGCCAGCAGCCTGATGCCCGGGGAGCTGTTTTTT; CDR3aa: CASSLMPGELFF
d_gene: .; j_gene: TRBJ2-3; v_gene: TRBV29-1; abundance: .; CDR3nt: TGCAGCGTTGATCACAATACGCAGTATTTT; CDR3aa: CSVDHNTQYF
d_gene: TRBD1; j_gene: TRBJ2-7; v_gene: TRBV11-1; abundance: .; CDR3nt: TGTGCCAGCAGCTTAGGGGACAGCTTACGCTCCTACGAGCAGTACTTC; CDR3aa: CASSLGDSLRSYEQYF
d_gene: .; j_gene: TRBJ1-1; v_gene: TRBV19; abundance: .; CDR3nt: TGTGCCAGTAGTATCCGACACCCGAACACTGAAGCTTTCTTT; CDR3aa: CASSIRHPNTEAFF
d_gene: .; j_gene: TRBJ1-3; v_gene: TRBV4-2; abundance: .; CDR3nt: TGTGCCAGCAGCCAACGGACACCGTCTGGAAACACCATATATTTT; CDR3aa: CASSQRTPSGNTIYF
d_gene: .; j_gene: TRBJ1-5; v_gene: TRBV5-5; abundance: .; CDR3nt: TGTGCCAGCAGCCCGGTAGGGCAGAGGGCTCAGCCCCAGCATTTT; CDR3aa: CASSPVGQRAQPQHF
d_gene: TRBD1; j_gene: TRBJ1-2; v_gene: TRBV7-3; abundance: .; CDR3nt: TGTGCCAGCAGCCCTAACGGGGGACAGGGAGGGGGCTACACCTTC; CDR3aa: CASSPNGGQGGGYTF
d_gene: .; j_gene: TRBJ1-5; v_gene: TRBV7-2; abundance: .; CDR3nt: TGTGCCAGCAGCCGCGAGGGGCCCCAGCATTTT; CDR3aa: CASSREGPQHF